This T cell receptor beta chain emerged from a study of shared clonotypes between healthy human individuals (TCRdb year 2020). Context from the whole study: Two women and three men aged 18 to 49 years were included in the cohort. For each donor, CD4 naive and CD4 memory were each run on three plates, CD8 naive on two plates, and CD8 memory on one plate. The study deeply sequenced blood TCR repertoires of five healthy adults to estimate repertoire size and the extent of clonotype sharing between individuals. To increase sequencing depth and limit assay-specific biases, different laboratories used diverse techniques to prepare libraries and sequence TCR repertoires. Each donor's leukapheresis produced roughly between roughly 0.85 and 9.5 billion PBMCs. The study at large found these results: Clonotypes shared by all four sorted-subset donors showed higher generation probabilities than non-shared clonotypes. Even with the large sequencing depth, rarefaction of the sorted-subset datasets indicated that sequencing was incomplete. Because the study included only a small number of donors, the genetic and exposure-history diversity represented was limited. Approximately 5% of naive CD4, 3.5% of naive CD8, about 2.1% of memory CD4, and around 0.4% of memory CD8 clonotypes were shared across a handful of donors. Pairwise subsampling led to the expectation that sequencing depth would affect the degree of clonotype sharing among donors. Sampling was limited to blood, and TCR repertoires in tissue likely differ from TCR repertoires in blood. Naive subsets generally had larger estimated clonotype richness than memory subsets did.

From the germline V gene, CDR1 is MDHEN and CDR2 is SYDVKM. V is pared back by 3 bases and J by 14 bases, with 10 bases lying between the germline termini. Reading from cysteine to phenylalanine, the CDR3 counts 11 amino acids. Solely the CDR3 DNA is kept, with 33 bases framed from the first base. The donors were healthy, HIV-negative adults who had no recently reported acute infections or vaccinations. Only Caucasian adults living in Nashville, Tennessee, USA were represented among the donors. Magnetic negative selection was used to enrich CD4+ T cells, after which naive cells were positively selected on CD45RA and the negative fraction became the memory subset. Blood was obtained by leukapheresis, after which PBMCs were separated by Ficoll-Histopaque density gradient centrifugation and cryopreserved in liquid nitrogen vapor phase. Analytical flow cytometry was used to check the purity and quantity of every magnetically sorted T cell population. Genomic DNA was isolated from each sorted fraction and quantified by UV absorbance on a Nanodrop 2000c.

For this clone: The clone's antigen remains unknown. No much larger clonotype is one base removed from it; base qualities were not supplied.

Using the deep immunoSEQ assay, TCR CDR3 regions were amplified from genomic DNA by multiplex PCR. Extracted genomic DNA from each cell subset was distributed evenly across all wells of several immunoSEQ 96-well plates, and each plate was treated as a replicate. Each replicate PCR for sorted subsets received around 0.2 ug genomic DNA, equal to some 32,000 T cell genomes. Purified libraries were measured with a Qubit 3.0 fluorometer, size-checked on a Bioanalyzer 2100, and measured again with the KAPA Library Quantification kit. Every immunoSEQ 96-well plate was sequenced on a separate single-read 150-cycle Illumina NextSeq 550 flow cell. For the original study's pipeline: Because the immunoSEQ output held only junctional sequences and lacked quality scores, the filtering could not match the filtering applied to full-length reads. Sequences were annotated with PyIR, a Python wrapper for IgBLAST v1.9, and V/J genes and CDR3 were assigned using IMGT germline references. Reads were filtered out if the reads had weak V/J assignments (E-value above 1e-6), no CDR3, stop codons, out-of-frame junctions, or ambiguous translated residues. A V3J clonotype was defined by an identical inferred V gene, J gene, and CDR3 amino acid sequence. To compute the percentage overlap between repertoires, the number of shared unique clonotypes was divided by the size of the smaller repertoire. Richness of each repertoire was evaluated using RTK rarefaction, the Chao1 estimator, and Recon v2.1 estimates of unobserved clonotypes. For all TCRbeta clonotypes obtained by the gDNA method from four donors, generation probabilities were computed with OLGA. TCRdb limited this immuneACCESS table to in-frame rearrangements with V and J called. A share of clones is missing; checked studies link under half to unresolved V genes, and the rest is unexplained. For V, J and clone size, that table is used; D and trimming come from the DNA. A total of 1,500,000 or so clones appear in this sample, approximately 98.5% of them only once. 0.36% of the sample rests with the top ten.

The sequence links TRBV28 to TRBJ1-4; tentative D gene TRBD1, with 6 bases matching. The specimen was naive CD4+ T cells sorted from blood. The sample's cell subset or site label, decoded: CD45RA+ positively selected. This TCR was sampled from a man aged 25 to 40 in good health. The nucleotide sequence reads TGTGCCAGCAGTTTTCGGCAGGGGCTGTTTTTT. Translated, it reads CASSFRQGLFF.